The 5 T cell receptor beta chains below were found in one sample sequenced in a study of blood T cell repertoires in COVID-19. TCRdb's table, derived via immunoSEQ multiplex PCR, lists solely in-frame clones and lacks some. The table shows 200,000 to 250,000 clones, with roughly 87% occurring only once. Sample: PBMCs or T cells enriched from blood (not recorded which). The receptors derive from a man aged 25 to 45 who had recovered from COVID-19.

The chain links TRBV3-1 (or the pseudogene TRBV3-2) to TRBJ2-5; the D gene is possibly TRBD2 (6 bases). Germline V CDR1 and CDR2: LGHDT, YNNKEL (reference sequence). The CDR3 spans 14 residues. V lost 6 bases and J lost 5, with 16 bases in between. The CDR3 coding sequence is TGTGCCAGCAGACTCCGGGACTCCGGGGAGACCCAGTACTTC. This encodes CASRLRDSGETQYF.

CDR3 sequence: CASSDLAGGDTQYF. In nucleotides, the CDR3 is TGTGCCAGCAGTGATTTAGCGGGAGGAGATACGCAGTATTTT. This chain uses TRBV6-4 with TRBJ2-3; 10 positions agree with TRBD2. The V segment lost 3 bases and the J segment 5 bases; nucleotides outside the gene matches: 2. CDR1 is MRHNA and CDR2 is SNTAGT in the germline V gene. The CDR3 has 14 amino acids.

The chain recombines TRBV28 with TRBJ2-5; D is unresolved. The V and J ends lost 4 bases and 5 bases respectively, with 29 bases between them. Germline-derived CDR1 and CDR2 are MDHEN and SYDVKM. This CDR3 is built from 19 residues. For the CDR3, the DNA is TGTGCCAGCAGTTCCTACGGAACAGAGCCACCATTAATACGGGAGACCCAGTACTTC. It translates to CASSSYGTEPPLIRETQYF.

The chain employs TRBV18 and TRBJ2-1; D possibly corresponds to TRBD2 (5 bases). V shed 10 bases and J shed 0 bases, with 16 bases lying between them. Germline V gives CDR1 KGHSH, CDR2 LQKENI. The CDR3 spans 15 residues. CDR3 protein: CATTQEVHSYNEQFF. Written as DNA, the CDR3 is TGTGCCACAACCCAGGAGGTACACTCCTACAATGAGCAGTTCTTC. The variable domain in full, with the rest retrieved from reference TRBV18 and TRBJ2-1, is NAGVMQNPRHLVRRRGQEARLRCSPMKGHSHVYWYRQLPEEGLKFMVYLQKENIIDESGMPKERFSAEFPKEGPSILRIQQVVRGDSAAYFCATTQEVHSYNEQFFGPGTRLTVL.

This chain links TRBV2 with TRBJ2-3, with no clear D. The CDR3 runs 15 residues. V was clipped by 2 bases and J by 3 bases, with 12 bases between them. Germline V gives CDR1 SNHLY, CDR2 FYNNEI. This chain's CDR3 is CASSERPVGTDTQYF. The CDR3 DNA reads as TGTGCCAGCAGTGAAAGACCCGTCGGGACAGATACGCAGTATTTT.